In its sample, the clone carrying this T cell receptor (beta chain) was seen many times. The antigen remains undetermined. These data belong to a study of human T cells and chemical hapten exposure. Regarding the study as a whole: As the donors had alopecia, their immune response may differ from healthy people's.

Germline V gives CDR1 SNHLY, CDR2 FYNNEI. V shed 7 bases and J shed 1 base, with 11 bases lying between them. The CDR3 runs to 14 residues. Time point here: pre-sensitization, week 0. Treatment denoted: therapeutic diphenylcyclopropenone sensitization with weekly scalp DPC. People who gave samples had alopecia, were 18 to 70 years old, and were suitable for DPC. The study's library attached unique molecular identifiers to single cDNA molecules. MiXCR, run by TCRdb on the RACE reads, gives a single entry per CDR3 protein. Of 65,000 to 70,000 distinct CDR3 sequences in the sample, approximately 9.9% were seen once.

This clonotype was obtained from a woman between 50 and 59 years old with alopecia areata. Some clones in this sample may be carry-over from other donors' samples. This chain joins TRBV2 and TRBJ2-4; possibly TRBD1 for D (6 bases). The sequencing used whole blood, collected in connection with sensitization to the hapten diphenylcyclopropenone (DPC). CDR3 protein: CASNPDRAKNIQYF. The CDR3 bases are TGTGCCAGCAATCCCGACAGGGCCAAAAACATTCAGTACTTC.